The 29 T cell receptor beta chains below come from one sample, sequenced in a study of Ad26.COV2.S vaccination and SARS-CoV-2 variants. TCRdb's table, derived via immunoSEQ multiplex PCR, lists solely in-frame clones and lacks some. The sample has 300,000 to 500,000 clones, less than 90% seen once. Sample treatment: 15 to 20 received Ad26.COV2.S at low or high dose, single or two shots; about 5 received placebo; per-sample allocation not given. Day 63 after the first injection of vaccine or placebo was the sampling time. This specimen consisted of peripheral blood, obtained in a trial of Ad26.COV2.S vaccine versus placebo. The receptors come from a person aged 18-60 years who received the Ad26.COV2.S COVID-19 vaccine or a placebo.

The J gene is TRBJ1-5, the V gene TRBV7-8; the D gene is possibly TRBD1 (5 bases). V gave up 2 bases and J gave up 7 bases, with 9 bases separating them. CDR1 and CDR2 (germline): SGHVS, FQNEAQ. The CDR3 has 13 amino acids. This chain's CDR3 is CASSLSAGQPQHF. CDR3 DNA: TGTGCCAGCAGCTTATCGGCAGGGCAGCCCCAGCATTTT.

The rearrangement uses TRBV6-6 and TRBJ1-4; TRBD1 might be the D (5 bases). Trimming took 3 bases from V and 5 from J, leaving 16 bases between them. Germline lookup yields CDR1 MNHNY and CDR2 SVGAGI (reference sequence). This CDR3 has 16 amino acids. CDR3 nucleotides: TGTGCCAGCAGTTATTTAGGGGCGGTGAAAAATGAAAAACTGTTTTTT. Its protein product is CASSYLGAVKNEKLFF.

This chain's CDR3 is CASSPAWVEHGYTF. Written as DNA, the CDR3 is TGTGCCAGCAGCCCCGCTTGGGTGGAACATGGCTACACCTTC. The chain has TRBV14 and TRBJ1-2, with unresolved D. Per the germline V gene, CDR1 is SGHDN and CDR2 is FVKESK. The CDR3 sequence is 14 residues long. V lost 4 bases to trimming and J lost 6 bases, with 15 bases between them.

The chain employs TRBV5-4 and TRBJ2-1; D remains unclear. The CDR3 totals 13 residues. Per germline, CDR1 SGHNT and CDR2 YYREEE (reference sequence). Trimming removed 2 bases at V and 4 bases at J, with 7 bases between. CDR3 residues: CASSLERYNEQFF. The DNA of the CDR3 is TGTGCCAGCAGCTTAGAACGATACAATGAGCAGTTCTTC. The full variable domain, with the rest looked up from reference TRBV5-4 and TRBJ2-1, is ETGVTQSPTHLIKTRGQQVTLRCSSQSGHNTVSWYQQALGQGPQFIFQYYREEENGRGNFPPRFSGLQFPNYSSELNVNALELDDSALYLCASSLERYNEQFFGPGTRLTVL.

The chain employs TRBV6-2 or TRBV6-3 and TRBJ2-5; TRBD1 might be the D (6 bases). In germline, CDR1 is MNHEY, CDR2 SVGEGT. The V end was cut by 5 bases, the J end by 2 bases, with 15 bases between. This CDR3 contains 15 residues. The CDR3 is CASSALARGQETQYF. The CDR3 DNA reads TGTGCCAGCAGTGCCTTAGCGAGGGGGCAAGAGACCCAGTACTTC.

V is TRBV20-1 and J is TRBJ2-7; no reliable D call. Per the germline V gene, CDR1 is DFQATT and CDR2 is SNEGSKA (reference sequence). Trimming cost V 6 bases and J 6 bases, with 12 bases left between them. CDR3 length: 11 residues. This CDR3 is CSAYSGPEQYF. The CDR3 nucleotides read TGCAGTGCCTACTCCGGGCCCGAGCAGTACTTC.

The chain couples TRBV3-1 (or the pseudogene TRBV3-2) to TRBJ2-7; no reliable D call. Germline CDR1 is LGHDT and CDR2 is YNNKEL (reference sequence). Trimming left V 0 bases short and J 5 bases short, with 14 bases between. The CDR3 is 15 residues long. The CDR3, as DNA: TGTGCCAGCAGCCAAGATACCGAGGCCCGTAACGAGCAGTACTTC. This gives the protein CASSQDTEARNEQYF.

V gene TRBV5-5 combines with J gene TRBJ1-6; D uncertain. CDR3 length: 16 residues. The V gene lost 1 base and the J gene lost 10 bases, with 18 bases spanning the gap. Germline lookup yields CDR1 SGHKS and CDR2 YYEKEE (reference sequence). CDR3 region: CASSLSGSYTGSPLHF. In nucleotides, the CDR3 is TGTGCCAGCAGCTTGTCCGGGTCCTATACCGGGTCACCCCTCCACTTT.

The chain carries TRBV27 and TRBJ1-1; tentatively, D is TRBD1 (5 bases). The germline gives CDR1 MNHEY, CDR2 SMNVEV (reference sequence). Trimming cost V 3 bases and J 0 bases, with 8 bases left between them. This CDR3 is built from 14 residues. The CDR3 DNA reads as TGTGCCAGCAGTTTGGCGGGACTGAACACTGAAGCTTTCTTT. This translates into CASSLAGLNTEAFF.

J is TRBJ2-3 and V is TRBV7-2; D is unresolved. V was trimmed by 5 bases and J by 4 bases, leaving 13 bases between them. The CDR3 totals 14 residues. Germline V gives CDR1 SGHTA, CDR2 FQGNSA. CDR3 residues: CASSHSPGPDTQYF. CDR3 DNA sequence: TGTGCCAGCAGCCACTCTCCTGGTCCAGATACGCAGTATTTT.

The chain has TRBV5-1 and TRBJ1-2, with D possibly being TRBD1 (5 bases). The V end was cut by 5 bases, the J end by 0 bases, with 14 bases between. CDR1 is SGHRS, CDR2 YFSETQ, per germline. The length of the CDR3 is 15 residues. The CDR3 here is CASREAGTPNYGYTF. Written as DNA, the CDR3 is TGCGCCAGCAGGGAGGCAGGGACTCCTAACTATGGCTACACCTTC.

V is TRBV12-5 and J is TRBJ2-5; 10 nucleotides line up with TRBD1. Looked up from germline, CDR1 is LGHNT and CDR2 is FRNRAP. The V segment lost 2 bases and the J segment 5 bases; nucleotides outside the gene matches: 5. This CDR3 has 15 residues. This chain's CDR3 is CASGLRDRGIETQYF. As DNA, the CDR3 is TGTGCTAGTGGTTTGAGGGACAGGGGAATCGAGACCCAGTACTTC.

A word on this clone: A much bigger clone sits one base away, suggesting this may be a read error. This sample includes further DNA sequences coding for the same CDR3. The chain recombines TRBV7-8 with TRBJ1-1; D is unclear. V lost 3 bases and J 0 bases, leaving 2 bases between the germline ends. Germline V CDR1 and CDR2: SGHVS, FQNEAQ. The CDR3 totals 12 residues. The CDR3 DNA reads as TGTGCCAGCAGCTTGGTGAACACTGAAGCTTTCTTT. Amino acid sequence: CASSLVNTEAFF.

The chain couples TRBV5-5 to TRBJ2-3; D assignment may be TRBD1 or TRBD2 (5 bases each). There are 14 residues in the CDR3. V lost 4 bases to trimming and J lost 1 base, with 10 bases between them. Germline CDR1 is SGHKS and CDR2 is YYEKEE (reference sequence). CDR3 nucleotide sequence: TGTGCCAGCAGCGGTCGGGACGGCACAGATACGCAGTATTTT. Encoded protein: CASSGRDGTDTQYF.

The sample holds one count of this clone. The rearrangement joins TRBV29-1 to TRBJ1-1; tentatively, D is TRBD1 (5 bases). V lost 7 bases and J lost 5, with 14 bases in between. CDR1 SQVTM and CDR2 ANQGSEA come from the germline V gene. The CDR3 has 12 amino acids. The CDR3 coding sequence is TGCAGCGGGGCCCGGGGCGCAACTGAAGCTTTCTTT. Residues: CSGARGATEAFF.

The CDR3 here is CASIPGRYSGNTIYF. The DNA for the CDR3 is TGTGCCAGCATCCCGGGACGGTACTCTGGAAACACCATATATTTT. The V gene is TRBV6-5, the J gene TRBJ1-3; tentatively, D is TRBD1 (5 bases). This CDR3 comprises 15 residues. V was cut by 7 bases and J by 0 bases, with 13 bases left in between. CDR1 is MNHEY, CDR2 SVGAGI, per germline.

In DNA, the CDR3 is TGCAGCGCCTCGGGGCAGATGAACACTGAAGCTTTCTTT. Translating gives CSASGQMNTEAFF. V gene TRBV29-1 combines with J gene TRBJ1-1, with a possible D match to TRBD1 (5 bases). Trimming took off 7 bases at V and 0 bases at J, with 12 bases between the two ends. The CDR3 contains 13 residues. Looked up from germline, CDR1 is SQVTM and CDR2 is ANQGSEA.

The rearrangement links TRBV5-6 to TRBJ1-2; D is uncertain. From germline, CDR1 is SGHDT and CDR2 YYEEEE. The CDR3 has 14 residues. The germline V and J ends were trimmed by 0 bases and 6 bases, with 12 bases remaining between them. Here the CDR3 DNA reads TGTGCCAGCAGCTTGGCCCCAGGACTGGATGGCTACACCTTC. Residues: CASSLAPGLDGYTF.

The chain links TRBV9 to TRBJ2-2, with a tentative D call TRBD2 (6 bases). Trimming cost V 3 bases and J 6 bases, with 18 bases left between them. Germline-derived CDR1 and CDR2 are SGDLS and YYNGEE. This CDR3 is built from 16 residues. CDR3 DNA sequence: TGTGCCAGCAGCGCAATCCGGGACTCTTATTCCGGGGAGCTGTTTTTT. Protein: CASSAIRDSYSGELFF.

V usage is TRBV3-1 (or the pseudogene TRBV3-2) and J usage is TRBJ1-6; D gene ambiguous. The germline V gene encodes CDR1 LGHDT and CDR2 YNNKEL (reference sequence). The CDR3 is 15 residues long. With 0 bases removed from V and 13 bases from J, the gap between germline ends came to 16 bases. The CDR3 DNA reads TGTGCCAGCAGCCAAGATTTGGAGGGAATTACCCCCCTCCACTTT. Its protein is CASSQDLEGITPLHF.

The chain recombines TRBV20-1 with TRBJ2-7; TRBD2 matches 13 bases. Germline values: CDR1 DFQATT, CDR2 SNEGSKA (reference sequence). The V gene end was trimmed by 5 bases and the J gene end by 2 bases; junction bases not matched to a gene: 9. The CDR3 contains 16 residues. CDR3 sequence: CSARGLAGVLPYEQYF. The DNA of the CDR3 is TGCAGTGCTCGTGGACTAGCGGGGGTCCTTCCCTACGAGCAGTACTTC.

The chain links TRBV7-2 to TRBJ2-3; D is unclear. CDR1 is SGHTA, CDR2 FQGNSA, per germline. Trimming pared 0 bases from V and 0 bases from J, leaving 7 bases between. The length of the CDR3 is 15 residues. The CDR3 bases are TGTGCCAGCAGCTTAGCCCCAGGAAGCACAGATACGCAGTATTTT. It is translated as CASSLAPGSTDTQYF.

This clone came up once. The chain uses TRBV27 and TRBJ2-5, with 7 bases fitting TRBD2. There are 17 residues in the CDR3. Trimming took 6 bases from V and 5 from J; bases not matched to a gene: 18. From germline, CDR1 is MNHEY and CDR2 SMNVEV (reference sequence). The CDR3 nucleotides read TGTGCCAGCAGCGACCACCCCCTTACGGGGCGGGGGGAGACCCAGTACTTC. It encodes CASSDHPLTGRGETQYF.

V is TRBV4-2 and J is TRBJ2-1; D remains ambiguous. Germline V gene lookup returns CDR1 LGHNA and CDR2 YNFKEQ. V was pared by 3 bases and J by 6 bases, with 18 bases between. CDR3 length: 16 residues. The CDR3 nucleotides read TGTGCCAGCAGCCACCAAATCCCGTACCTACGCAATGAGCAGTTCTTC. Protein product: CASSHQIPYLRNEQFF.

This clone was seen a few times. J is TRBJ1-2 and V is TRBV4-1; 8 nucleotides agree with TRBD1. Germline values: CDR1 MGHRA, CDR2 YSYEKL. The CDR3 has 13 amino acids. V was pared by 6 bases and J by 6 bases, with 6 bases of the junction left unmatched. The DNA for the CDR3 is TGCGCCAGCAGACAGACAGGGGTGGATGGCTACACCTTC. Amino acids: CASRQTGVDGYTF.

This clone was picked up a small number of times. V and J are TRBV7-6 and TRBJ1-6, with 7 bases lining up with TRBD1. The CDR3 has 13 residues. Germline V gene sequence: CDR1 SGHVS, CDR2 FNYEAQ. After removal of 5 bases from V and 13 bases from J, the junction contained 8 bases not matched to a gene. CDR3 amino acids: CASSPQGGAPLHF. The CDR3, as DNA: TGTGCCAGCAGCCCCCAGGGGGGAGCGCCCCTCCACTTT.

V usage is TRBV10-2 and J usage is TRBJ2-1; the match to TRBD2 covers 7 bases. The CDR3 is 16 amino acids. V trimming: 8 bases; J trimming: 2 bases; junction bases outside the gene matches: 12. The V gene's germline CDR1 is WSHSY and CDR2 SAAADI. In DNA form, the CDR3 reads TGCGCCAGCCACCAACACCTAGCGGCTGCCTACAATGAGCAGTTCTTC. It translates to CASHQHLAAAYNEQFF.

V usage is TRBV5-1 and J usage is TRBJ1-2; 8 nucleotides line up with TRBD1. Germline loops: CDR1 SGHRS, CDR2 YFSETQ. The CDR3 covers 14 residues. After removal of 1 base from V and 6 bases from J, the junction contained 5 bases not matched to a gene. CDR3 residues: CASSLSQGADGYTF. The DNA of the CDR3 is TGCGCCAGCAGCTTGTCCCAGGGGGCAGATGGCTACACCTTC.

The V gene is TRBV29-1, the J gene TRBJ1-4; unclear D gene. This CDR3 spans 13 amino acids. Trimming pared 6 bases from V and 8 bases from J, leaving 16 bases between. The germline V gene encodes CDR1 SQVTM and CDR2 ANQGSEA. CDR3 protein: CSVMGGVREKLFF. The DNA of the CDR3 is TGCAGCGTGATGGGCGGGGTGAGAGAAAAACTGTTTTTT.